The 24 T cell receptor beta chains below all came from one sample that was sequenced in a study of blood T cell repertoires in COVID-19. Repertoires were generated with immunoSEQ multiplex PCR, while TCRdb's copy carries only in-frame clones and drops some. Of under 300,000 clones listed, roughly 91% are singletons. Input material: PBMCs or T cells enriched from blood (not recorded which). These receptors were obtained from a woman in her fifties or sixties who had recovered from COVID-19.

This clone was seen a few times. The J gene is TRBJ1-6, the V gene TRBV27, with D possibly matching TRBD1 (6 bases). The CDR3 covers 15 residues. Trimming removed 6 bases from V and 7 bases from J, with 16 bases in between. Per germline, CDR1 MNHEY and CDR2 SMNVEV (reference sequence). The CDR3 bases are TGTGCCAGCAGACCTCTCGACAGGAGAAATTCACCCCTCCACTTT. It encodes CASRPLDRRNSPLHF.

The chain recombines TRBV27 with TRBJ1-2, with 8 bases fitting TRBD1. The J segment lost 0 bases and the V segment lost 6 bases, leaving 9 bases of the junction unmatched. Germline lookup yields CDR1 MNHEY and CDR2 SMNVEV (reference sequence). This CDR3 region has 16 residues. Here the CDR3 reads CASSAQGALTNYGYTF. CDR3 sequence (DNA): TGTGCCAGCAGCGCCCAGGGGGCGCTCACTAACTATGGCTACACCTTC.

The V and J genes are TRBV5-1 and TRBJ2-7, with 9 positions matching TRBD1. The CDR3 is 13 residues long. Per the germline V gene, CDR1 is SGHRS and CDR2 is YFSETQ. The J segment lost 5 bases and the V segment lost 0 bases, leaving 0 bases of the junction unmatched. The CDR3 DNA sequence: TGCGCCAGCAGCTTGGGGACAGGGGACGAGCAGTACTTC. Amino acids: CASSLGTGDEQYF. The full variable domain, with the rest looked up from reference TRBV5-1 and TRBJ2-7, is KAGVTQTPRYLIKTRGQQVTLSCSPISGHRSVSWYQQTPGQGLQFLFEYFSETQRNKGNFPGRFSGRQFSNSRSEMNVSTLELGDSALYLCASSLGTGDEQYFGPGTRLTVT.

This clone showed up just once. The chain employs TRBV3-1 (or the pseudogene TRBV3-2) and TRBJ2-7; possibly TRBD2 for D (6 bases). The CDR3 spans 15 residues. V lost 1 base and J 3 bases, leaving 13 bases between the germline ends. The V gene's germline CDR1 is LGHDT and CDR2 YNNKEL (reference sequence). This chain's CDR3 is CASSQATGAFYEQYF. The CDR3 bases are TGTGCCAGCAGCCAAGCCACGGGAGCCTTCTACGAGCAGTACTTC.

The chain employs TRBV11-3 and TRBJ2-7; D perhaps matches TRBD1 (5 bases). Between the trimmed V and J ends, which lost 4 bases and 6 bases, there was a span of 13 bases. The CDR3 spans 13 residues. Germline assignment: CDR1 SGHNT and CDR2 YENEEA. CDR3 region: CASSSQGSGEQYF. In nucleotides, the CDR3 is TGTGCCAGCAGCTCCCAGGGATCGGGCGAGCAGTACTTC. The whole variable domain, filled in from reference TRBV11-3 and TRBJ2-7, reads EAGVVQSPRYKIIEKKQPVAFWCNPISGHNTLYWYLQNLGQGPELLIRYENEEAVDDSQLPKDRFSAERLKGVDSTLKIQPAELGDSAVYLCASSSQGSGEQYFGPGTRLTVT.

This chain joins TRBV15 and TRBJ1-1; 8 bases fit TRBD1. Germline assignment: CDR1 LNHNV and CDR2 YYDKDF (reference sequence). V trimming: 1 base; J trimming: 2 bases; junction bases outside the gene matches: 3. The CDR3 covers 15 residues. The CDR3 here is CATSRGQGLNTEAFF. The CDR3 region has the DNA TGTGCCACCAGCAGAGGACAGGGGCTAAACACTGAAGCTTTCTTT.

The chain carries TRBV7-9 and TRBJ2-2; D gene uncertain. The CDR3 is made up of 10 amino acids. Per the germline V gene, CDR1 is SEHNR and CDR2 is FQNEAQ (reference sequence). The V end lost 7 bases, the J end lost 6 bases, and 3 bases lay between the germline ends. CDR3 bases: TGTGCCAGCAACTCCGGGGAGCTGTTTTTT. As protein: CASNSGELFF.

CDR3 sequence: CASRQPVGYTF. The CDR3 nucleotides are TGTGCCAGCCGACAGCCAGTTGGCTACACCTTC. This chain uses TRBV2 with TRBJ1-2; D might be TRBD1 (5 bases). Germline assignment: CDR1 SNHLY and CDR2 FYNNEI. V lost 8 bases, J lost 7 bases, and 11 bases lay in between. CDR3 length: 11 residues.

The CDR3 reads CASSWTGLVQPQHF. The DNA of the CDR3 is TGTGCCAGCAGTTGGACAGGATTGGTTCAGCCCCAGCATTTT. The chain couples TRBV27 to TRBJ1-5, with TRBD1 identical over 7 bases. Germline values: CDR1 MNHEY, CDR2 SMNVEV (reference sequence). This CDR3 comprises 14 residues. J was trimmed by 6 bases and V by 4 bases; bases with no gene match: 6.

The chain is built from TRBV29-1 and TRBJ1-2; the D gene is possibly TRBD1 (5 bases). The ends were cut back, 7 bases at V and 4 bases at J, with 13 bases in the middle. The germline V gene encodes CDR1 SQVTM and CDR2 ANQGSEA. The CDR3 has 12 residues. This CDR3 reads CSGGEQTYGYTF. The CDR3 coding sequence is TGCAGCGGGGGGGAACAGACCTATGGCTACACCTTC.

This clone has just a few counts. This chain links TRBV18 with TRBJ1-2; D not resolved. The ends were cut back, 3 bases at V and 2 bases at J, with 13 bases in the middle. This CDR3 comprises 15 residues. Germline CDR1 and CDR2: KGHSH and LQKENI. The CDR3 spells CASSPQDGWNYGYTF. CDR3 in DNA: TGTGCCAGCTCACCCCAAGACGGGTGGAACTATGGCTACACCTTC.

V usage is TRBV7-3 and J usage is TRBJ1-2; TRBD1 aligns across 8 bases. J was trimmed by 8 bases and V by 4 bases; bases with no gene match: 9. The length of the CDR3 is 14 residues. Germline-derived CDR1 and CDR2 are SGHTA and FQGTGA. The CDR3 here is CASSSLVRGQGYTF. The DNA of the CDR3 is TGTGCCAGCAGCTCCCTCGTCAGGGGGCAGGGCTACACCTTC.

The J gene is TRBJ2-2, the V gene TRBV6-5; possibly TRBD2 for D (5 bases). V lost 6 bases and J 4 bases, leaving 9 bases between the germline ends. CDR3 length: 13 amino acids. The germline gives CDR1 MNHEY, CDR2 SVGAGI. CDR3 DNA: TGTGCCAGCAGAACCACTAGCACCGGGGAGCTGTTTTTT. This translates into CASRTTSTGELFF.

The V and J genes are TRBV28 and TRBJ2-2, with no clear D. V was trimmed by 4 bases and J by 2 bases, leaving 11 bases between them. Germline V gene lookup returns CDR1 MDHEN and CDR2 SYDVKM. The CDR3 contains 15 residues. CDR3 sequence: CASSSWWSNTGELFF. CDR3 bases: TGTGCCAGCAGTTCCTGGTGGAGCAACACCGGGGAGCTGTTTTTT.

The gene calls are TRBV11-2 and TRBJ1-5; no reliable D call. Trimming left V 4 bases short and J 2 bases short, with 12 bases between. The germline gives CDR1 SGHAT, CDR2 FQNNGV. The CDR3 is made up of 15 amino acids. The CDR3 reads CASSSRSSGNQPQHF. The DNA for the CDR3 is TGTGCCAGCAGCTCTCGGAGTAGCGGCAATCAGCCCCAGCATTTT.

J is TRBJ2-3 and V is TRBV19, with TRBD2 matching over 12 bases. CDR3 size: 16 residues. V lost 4 bases, J lost 5 bases, and 7 bases stayed unmatched. Germline V gene lookup returns CDR1 LNHDA and CDR2 SQIVND (reference sequence). The DNA of the CDR3 is TGTGCCAGTAGTAGGTCTAGCGGGGGGGCCCAAGATACGCAGTATTTT. This sequence encodes CASSRSSGGAQDTQYF.

The chain is built from TRBV28 and TRBJ2-7, with D possibly being TRBD2 (6 bases). Germline V lookup: CDR1 MDHEN, CDR2 SYDVKM. There are 15 residues in the CDR3. V was shortened by 4 bases and J by 2 bases, with 15 bases between the two germline ends. CDR3 residues: CASSSLPAGTYEQYF. In nucleotides, the CDR3 is TGTGCCAGCAGTTCCCTACCGGCGGGAACCTACGAGCAGTACTTC. Full variable domain (remainder filled in from reference TRBV28 and TRBJ2-7): DVKVTQSSRYLVKRTGEKVFLECVQDMDHENMFWYRQDPGLGLRLIYFSYDVKMKEKGDIPEGYSVSREKKERFSLILESASTNQTSMYLCASSSLPAGTYEQYFGPGTRLTVT.

The V and J genes are TRBV15 and TRBJ2-2, with 9 positions matching TRBD1. CDR3 length: 16 residues. Unmatched junction bases numbered 9, after V lost 4 bases and J lost 6 bases. Germline-derived CDR1 and CDR2 are LNHNV and YYDKDF (reference sequence). The CDR3 DNA reads TGTGCCACCAGCACCTCCGGGACAGGGAGGGCCGGGGAGCTGTTTTTT. Translating it yields CATSTSGTGRAGELFF.

This chain uses TRBV10-3 with TRBJ2-5, with 7 bases fitting TRBD1. CDR1 ENHRY and CDR2 SYGVKD come from the germline V gene. The CDR3 has 15 residues. J gave up 7 bases and V 11 bases, and 19 bases lay outside the gene matches. The CDR3 nucleotides are TGTGCCCCTCACGCGCTAAGACAGGGACCCAGGACCCAGTACTTC. As protein: CAPHALRQGPRTQYF.

The rearrangement links TRBV24-1 to TRBJ1-5; TRBD1 agrees at 9 bases. The germline gives CDR1 KGHDR, CDR2 SFDVKD. With V trimmed by 5 bases and J by 4 bases, 5 bases remained unmatched. The CDR3 contains 15 residues. The CDR3 DNA follows: TGTGCCACCAGTGCCGGAGACAGGGGGAATCAGCCCCAGCATTTT. Its translation is CATSAGDRGNQPQHF.

This clone was observed a single time. The chain carries TRBV5-1 and TRBJ1-6, with a possible D match to TRBD1 (5 bases). CDR1 SGHRS and CDR2 YFSETQ come from the germline V gene. This CDR3 has 16 residues. Trimming cost V 2 bases and J 1 base, with 10 bases left between them. CDR3 nucleotides: TGCGCCAGCAGCTTTTGGGGCGCATCCTATAATTCACCCCTCCACTTT. Its translation is CASSFWGASYNSPLHF.

The chain combines TRBV2 with TRBJ1-2; D may be TRBD1 (6 bases). The germline V gene has CDR1 SNHLY and CDR2 FYNNEI. V was pared by 5 bases and J by 7 bases, with 11 bases between. The CDR3 runs 12 residues. The CDR3 sequence: CASSQTGSGYTF. DNA for the CDR3: TGTGCCAGCAGTCAGACAGGTTCTGGCTACACCTTC. The entire variable domain, with the rest obtained from reference TRBV2 and TRBJ1-2, is as follows: EPEVTQTPSHQVTQMGQEVILRCVPISNHLYFYWYRQILGQKVEFLVSFYNNEISEKSEIFDDQFSVERPDGSNFTLKIRSTKLEDSAMYFCASSQTGSGYTFGSGTRLTVV.

This chain uses TRBV6-6 with TRBJ2-1; the D gene is possibly TRBD2 (5 bases). Trimming took off 10 bases at V and 10 bases at J, with 23 bases between the two ends. CDR1 is MNHNY, CDR2 SVGAGI, per germline (reference sequence). The CDR3 is 14 amino acids. The CDR3 sequence is CATSLASTLGEQFF. For the CDR3, the DNA is TGTGCCACCTCTTTGGCTAGCACTCTAGGGGAGCAGTTCTTC.

The rearrangement uses TRBV5-1 and TRBJ1-2, with 8 positions matching TRBD1. This CDR3 is 15 amino acids long. The trim removed 4 bases at V and 4 bases at J, leaving 9 bases unmatched. Germline values: CDR1 SGHRS, CDR2 YFSETQ. CDR3 bases: TGCGCCAGCAGCCTCGGACAGGGACCCTCCTATGGCTACACCTTC. The encoded protein is CASSLGQGPSYGYTF.